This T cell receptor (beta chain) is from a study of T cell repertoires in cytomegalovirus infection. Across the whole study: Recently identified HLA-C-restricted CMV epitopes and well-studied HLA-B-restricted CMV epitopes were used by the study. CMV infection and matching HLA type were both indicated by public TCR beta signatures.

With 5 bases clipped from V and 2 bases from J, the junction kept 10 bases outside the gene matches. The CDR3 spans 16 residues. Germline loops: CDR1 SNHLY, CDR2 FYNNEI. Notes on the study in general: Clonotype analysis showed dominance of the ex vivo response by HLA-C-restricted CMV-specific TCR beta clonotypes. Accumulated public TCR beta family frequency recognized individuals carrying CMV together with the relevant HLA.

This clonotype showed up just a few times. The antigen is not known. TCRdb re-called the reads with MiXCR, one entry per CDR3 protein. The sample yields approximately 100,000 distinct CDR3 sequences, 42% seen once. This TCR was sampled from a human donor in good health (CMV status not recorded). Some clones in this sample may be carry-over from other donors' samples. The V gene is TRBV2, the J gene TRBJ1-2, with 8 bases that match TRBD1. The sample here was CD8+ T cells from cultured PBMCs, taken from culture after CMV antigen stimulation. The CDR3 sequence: CASSSDGTGDNYGYTF. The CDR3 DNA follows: TGTGCCAGCAGTTCGGATGGGACAGGAGACAACTATGGCTACACCTTC. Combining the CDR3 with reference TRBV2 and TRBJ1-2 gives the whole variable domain EPEVTQTPSHQVTQMGQEVILRCVPISNHLYFYWYRQILGQKVEFLVSFYNNEISEKSEIFDDQFSVERPDGSNFTLKIRSTKLEDSAMYFCASSSDGTGDNYGYTFGSGTRLTVV.